The clone carrying this T cell receptor beta chain was observed a few times. The antigen is not known. Time point: patch test 2, 6 weeks after DPC sensitization. This sample's treatment: therapeutic diphenylcyclopropenone sensitization with weekly scalp DPC. The data were obtained in a study of human T cells and chemical hapten exposure. Study-level information: Patients, a majority of them female, were diagnosed with alopecia areata, totalis or universalis. The study's findings and limits: Clustering by CDR3 similarity yielded significantly more large clusters from expanded TCRs than controls.

TCRdb independently ran MiXCR on the RACE reads; one entry per CDR3 protein. The data show roughly 92,000 distinct CDR3 sequences, over 10% seen once. CDR3 length equals 12 residues. Germline CDR1 and CDR2: SQVTM and ANQGSEA. Trimming shortened V by 7 bases and J by 2 bases, and 12 bases separated the two germline ends. Sample: whole blood, taken in connection with sensitization to the hapten diphenylcyclopropenone (DPC). This clonotype originated in a woman in her thirties or forties with alopecia areata. Some clones in this sample may be carry-over from other donors' samples. This chain connects TRBV29-1 to TRBJ2-7; D unresolved. CDR3 nucleotide sequence: TGCAGCGCCAGGACCGGGCCCTACGAGCAGTACTTC. It specifies CSARTGPYEQYF.